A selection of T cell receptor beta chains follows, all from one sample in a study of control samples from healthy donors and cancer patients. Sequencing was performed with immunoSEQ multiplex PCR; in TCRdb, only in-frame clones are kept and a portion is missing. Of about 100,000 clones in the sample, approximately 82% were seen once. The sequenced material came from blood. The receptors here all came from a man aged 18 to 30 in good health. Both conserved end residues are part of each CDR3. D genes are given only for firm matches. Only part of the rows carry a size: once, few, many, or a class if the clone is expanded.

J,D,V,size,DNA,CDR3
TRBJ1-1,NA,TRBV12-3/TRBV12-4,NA,TGTGCCAGCAGTTTGCGAAGCGGTGAAGCTTTCTTT,CASSLRSGEAFF
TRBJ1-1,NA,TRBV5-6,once,TGTGCCAGCAGCTTGTATGGTCAGGTGAACACTGAAGCTTTCTTT,CASSLYGQVNTEAFF
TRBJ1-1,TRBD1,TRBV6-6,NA,TGTGCCAGCATAGGGACAGGCGGGACTGAAGCTTTCTTT,CASIGTGGTEAFF
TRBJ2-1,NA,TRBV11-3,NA,TGTGCCAGCAGCTTACGGCCTACCCGGGACTTTGGTGAGCAGTTCTTC,CASSLRPTRDFGEQFF
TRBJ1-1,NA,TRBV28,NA,TGTGCCAGCAGGATCCCCGGGGGGAACACTGAAGCTTTCTTT,CASRIPGGNTEAFF
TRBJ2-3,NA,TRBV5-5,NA,TGTGCCAGCAGCTTAGAGCAGGGGCTGTCCTTTAGCACAGATACGCAGTATTTT,CASSLEQGLSFSTDTQYF
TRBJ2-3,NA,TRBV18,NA,TGTGCCAGCTCACCACCAAAGATCGGAGATACGCAGTATTTT,CASSPPKIGDTQYF
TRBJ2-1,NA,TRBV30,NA,TGTGCCTGGGGACAGATTTCCTACAATGAGCAGTTCTTC,CAWGQISYNEQFF
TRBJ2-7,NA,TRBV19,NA,TGTGCCAGTAGCACGACAGCCTCCTACGAGCAGTACTTC,CASSTTASYEQYF
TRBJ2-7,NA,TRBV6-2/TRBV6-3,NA,TGTGCCAGCAGTAGGGGCAGACAGCAGTACTTC,CASSRGRQQYF
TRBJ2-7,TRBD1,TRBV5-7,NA,TGTGCCAGCAGCTGCCCACTGGGGACAGGGCCTGTCTACGAGCAGTATTTC,CASSCPLGTGPVYEQYF
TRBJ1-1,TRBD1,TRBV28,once,TGTGCCAGCAGTCAGGGACAGAGGAACACTGAAGCTTTCTTT,CASSQGQRNTEAFF
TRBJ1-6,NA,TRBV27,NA,TGTGCCAGCAGTCCAAGACAGAACCATAATTCACCCCTCCACTTT,CASSPRQNHNSPLHF
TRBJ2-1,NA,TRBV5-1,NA,TGCGCCAGCAGCTTGGTGGATGGCGTTCATGAGCAGTTCTTC,CASSLVDGVHEQFF
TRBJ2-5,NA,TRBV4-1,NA,TGCGCCAGCAGCCCTCCGTGGGGGGCGGGAGAGACCCAGTACTTC,CASSPPWGAGETQYF